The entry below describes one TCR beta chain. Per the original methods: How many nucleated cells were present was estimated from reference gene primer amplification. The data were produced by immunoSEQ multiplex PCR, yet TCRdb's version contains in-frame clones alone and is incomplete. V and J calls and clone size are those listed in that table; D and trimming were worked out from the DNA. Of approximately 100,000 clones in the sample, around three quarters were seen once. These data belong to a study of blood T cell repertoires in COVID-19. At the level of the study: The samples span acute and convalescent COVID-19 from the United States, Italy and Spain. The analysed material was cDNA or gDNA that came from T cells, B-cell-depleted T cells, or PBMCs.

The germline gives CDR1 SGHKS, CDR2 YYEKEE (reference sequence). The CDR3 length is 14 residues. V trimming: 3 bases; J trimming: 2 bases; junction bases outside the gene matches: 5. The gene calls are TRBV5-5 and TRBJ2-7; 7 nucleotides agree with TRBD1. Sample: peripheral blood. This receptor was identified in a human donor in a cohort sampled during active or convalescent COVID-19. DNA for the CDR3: TGTGCCAGCAGCTCGCCTGACAGGGCCTACGAGCAGTACTTC. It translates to CASSSPDRAYEQYF.